This entry is about one T cell receptor (beta chain). Its recognized antigen is unknown. Within one base of it there is no much larger clone, and no base qualities were kept. The data were obtained in a study of CD8+CD57+ T cells in acquired aplastic anemia (dated by TCRdb to the late 2010s). With regard to the full study: CD8+CD57+ expansion was defined as a frequency above the mean frequency observed in healthy subjects. Study-wide findings and limitations: In patients, diversity was decreased in CD8+CD57+ cells compared with the total CD4+ and CD8+ cell pools. Between patients and healthy controls, no significant difference in CD8+ Simpson's diversity was found (P=0.060). Fewer than 35 CD8+ CDR3 sequences were found to be shared between patients and controls, but these sequences appeared to be highly expressed in patients and within the immunodominant clones of the patients.

CDR1 and CDR2 (SGHRS, YFSETQ) derive from the germline V gene. Counted from cysteine to phenylalanine, this CDR3 has 16 amino acids. Only the CDR3 portion is preserved as DNA: 48 bases, with reading frame beginning at the first base. Compared with germline, V lacks 0 bases and J lacks 4 bases; bases without a gene match: 7. Genomic DNA served as template for TCR beta VDJ combination and CDR3 sequence profiling. TCR repertoire sequencing was run on an Illumina HiSeq 2000. On the authors' methods: TRBV/TRBJ rearrangement plots, CDR3 size and DJ length profiles, and Simpson's diversity index were used to evaluate the repertoires. Whichever DNA sequence was most abundant in the deep sequencing data was defined as the immunodominant clone. CDR3 amino acid sequences were screened for sharing across subjects and were compared with published repertoires and the VDJdb database. In TCRdb, the public reads were trimmed at Q25 with fastp and aligned with MiXCR, with productive beta chains retained. Rows are unified per CDR3 protein, each entry keeping the most common DNA and genes. TCRdb, not the original authors, processed these V and J calls. Within this sample are about 20,000 distinct CDR3 sequences, with about 40% of them counted one time only. About 87% of the sample is held by the ten biggest clonotypes.

The patients picked for sequencing were ones in whom flow cytometry had shown an expansion of CD8+CD57+ cells. CD8+CD57+ effector memory cells were additionally sequenced from about 15% of the 12 patients in whom enough cells were available. All patients had severe acquired aplastic anemia diagnosed by International Study of Aplastic Anemia and Agranulocytosis and Camitta criteria. At the time blood was sampled, none of the patients had received any therapy. CD8+CD57+ cells were enriched with beads, and a mean of approximately 1.6 ug of DNA was obtained. The study deep-sequenced TCR repertoires of sorted CD4+ and CD8+ blood T cells from severe aplastic anemia patients and healthy subjects. Patients were enrolled under clinicaltrials.gov protocols 00001620, 01623167, 00001397, 00071045, 00081523 and 00961064 in the USA. Ficoll-Paque density gradient centrifugation was used to isolate peripheral blood mononuclear cells.

This TCR was recovered from a human donor with aplastic anemia. Sequenced sample: CD8+CD57+ T cells sorted from PBMCs. The sample's cell subset or site label is to be understood as: bead-enriched CD8+CD57+ effector memory T cells from SAA patients. This sequence uses TRBV5-1 and TRBJ2-1; 7 bases in the middle match TRBD2. The CDR3 region has the sequence CASSLEQLATYNEQFF. The DNA sequence reads TGCGCCAGCAGCTTGGAACAACTAGCGACTTACAATGAGCAGTTCTTC.